The 4 T cell receptor beta chains listed next were all sequenced from one sample in a study of identical twins' blood T cells. TCRdb re-derived calls from the 5' RACE reads in MiXCR, one entry per CDR3 protein. In the table there are roughly 340,000 distinct CDR3 sequences, 28% of which are singletons. The sample was PBMCs. The receptors stem from a woman aged 18-49 years in good health.

V usage is TRBV10-3 and J usage is TRBJ2-5; 7 bases are shared with TRBD2. The germline gives CDR1 ENHRY, CDR2 SYGVKD. The V gene end was trimmed by 0 bases and the J gene end by 4 bases; junction bases not matched to a gene: 5. The CDR3 length is 15 residues. In DNA, the CDR3 is TGTGCCATCAGTGAGTCGGAGGGAGGGGCAGAGACCCAGTACTTC. Its translation is CAISESEGGAETQYF.

This clonotype was seen more than once but under ten times. The chain couples TRBV9 to TRBJ1-4; 7 bases are a match to TRBD1. Germline-derived CDR1 and CDR2 are SGDLS and YYNGEE. J was trimmed by 5 bases and V by 2 bases; bases with no gene match: 6. The CDR3 spans 15 residues. CDR3 coding DNA: TGTGCCAGCAGCGTGAGACAGGGATACAATGAAAAACTGTTTTTT. Residues: CASSVRQGYNEKLFF.

The rearrangement joins TRBV6-2 or TRBV6-3 to TRBJ2-1; 9 bases agree with TRBD2. J gave up 2 bases and V 0 bases, and 2 bases lay outside the gene matches. Germline-derived CDR1 and CDR2 are MNHEY and SVGEGT. This CDR3 spans 16 amino acids. This CDR3 is CASSYSSGRPYNEQFF. CDR3 sequence (DNA): TGTGCCAGCAGTTACTCTAGCGGGAGACCCTACAATGAGCAGTTCTTC.

CDR3 protein: CAISGGPGANYGYTF. In nucleotides, the CDR3 is TGTGCCATCAGTGGTGGCCCCGGAGCTAACTATGGCTACACCTTC. The chain employs TRBV10-3 and TRBJ1-2; D ambiguous. This CDR3 region has 15 residues. V was shortened by 4 bases and J by 0 bases, with 12 bases between the two germline ends. The germline V gene has CDR1 ENHRY and CDR2 SYGVKD.